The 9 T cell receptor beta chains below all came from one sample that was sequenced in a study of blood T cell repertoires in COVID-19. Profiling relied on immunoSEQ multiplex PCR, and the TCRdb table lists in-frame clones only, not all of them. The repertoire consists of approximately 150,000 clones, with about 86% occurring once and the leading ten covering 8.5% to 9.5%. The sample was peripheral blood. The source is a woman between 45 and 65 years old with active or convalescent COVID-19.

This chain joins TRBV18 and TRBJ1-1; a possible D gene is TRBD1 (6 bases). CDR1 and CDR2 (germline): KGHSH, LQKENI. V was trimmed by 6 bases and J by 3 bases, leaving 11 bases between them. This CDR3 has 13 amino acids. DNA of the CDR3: TGTGCCAGCTCTGGGGCAGGGGACACTGAAGCTTTCTTT. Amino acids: CASSGAGDTEAFF.

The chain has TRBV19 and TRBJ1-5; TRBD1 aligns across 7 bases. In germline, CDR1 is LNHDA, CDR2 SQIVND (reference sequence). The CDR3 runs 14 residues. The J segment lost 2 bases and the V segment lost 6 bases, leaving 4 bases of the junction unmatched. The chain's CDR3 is CASRSTGGNQPQHF. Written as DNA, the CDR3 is TGTGCCAGTAGGTCTACAGGGGGCAATCAGCCCCAGCATTTT.

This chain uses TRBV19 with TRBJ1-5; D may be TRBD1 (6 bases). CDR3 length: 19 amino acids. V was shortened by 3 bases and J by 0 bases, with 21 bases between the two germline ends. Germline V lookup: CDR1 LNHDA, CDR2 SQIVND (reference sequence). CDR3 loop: CASSMGDAGAVYSNQPQHF. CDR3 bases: TGTGCCAGTAGTATGGGGGATGCAGGGGCCGTTTATAGCAATCAGCCCCAGCATTTT.

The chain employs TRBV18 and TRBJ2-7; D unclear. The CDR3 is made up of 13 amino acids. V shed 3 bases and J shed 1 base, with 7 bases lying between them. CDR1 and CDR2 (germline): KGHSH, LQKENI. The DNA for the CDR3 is TGTGCCAGCTCACCGGGCAATTCCTACGAGCAGTACTTC. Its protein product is CASSPGNSYEQYF.

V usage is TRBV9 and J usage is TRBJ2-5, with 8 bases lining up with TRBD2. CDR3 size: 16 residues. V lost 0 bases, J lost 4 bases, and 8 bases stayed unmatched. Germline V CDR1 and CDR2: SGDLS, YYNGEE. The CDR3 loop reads CASSVAGTSDRETQYF. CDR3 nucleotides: TGTGCCAGCAGCGTAGCGGGGACTAGTGACAGAGAGACCCAGTACTTC.

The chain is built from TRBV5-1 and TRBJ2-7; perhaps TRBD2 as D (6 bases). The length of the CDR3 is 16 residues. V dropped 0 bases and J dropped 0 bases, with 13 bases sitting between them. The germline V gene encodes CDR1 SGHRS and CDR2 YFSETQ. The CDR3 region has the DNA TGCGCCAGCAGCTTGGATTTAGCGGCCAGCTCCTACGAGCAGTACTTC. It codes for CASSLDLAASSYEQYF.

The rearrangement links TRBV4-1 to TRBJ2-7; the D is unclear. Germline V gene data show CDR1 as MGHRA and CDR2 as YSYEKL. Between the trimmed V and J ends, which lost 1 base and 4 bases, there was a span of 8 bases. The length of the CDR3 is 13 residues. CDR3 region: CASSQGSQYEQYF. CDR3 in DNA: TGCGCCAGCAGCCAAGGAAGTCAGTACGAGCAGTACTTC.

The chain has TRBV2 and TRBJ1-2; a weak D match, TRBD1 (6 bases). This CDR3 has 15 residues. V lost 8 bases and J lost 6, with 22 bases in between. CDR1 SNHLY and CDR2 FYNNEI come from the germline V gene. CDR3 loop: CASARQGIVGHGYTF. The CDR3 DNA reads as TGTGCCAGCGCCCGGCAGGGGATAGTCGGACATGGCTACACCTTC.

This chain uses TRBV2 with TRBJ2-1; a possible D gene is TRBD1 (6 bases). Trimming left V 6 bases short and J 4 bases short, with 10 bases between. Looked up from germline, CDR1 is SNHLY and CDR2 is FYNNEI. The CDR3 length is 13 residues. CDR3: CASRDSRYNEQFF. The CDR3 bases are TGTGCCAGCAGGGACAGCAGATACAATGAGCAGTTCTTC.